This T cell receptor (beta chain) emerged from a study of T cells after yellow fever vaccination. Study at large: Where fractions had low cell numbers, libraries were prepared from them with the SMART-Seq v4 Ultra Low Input RNA kit. General study points: Post-booster repertoires contained most primary-vaccination clones again (roughly 97% CD4, around 88% CD8).

CDR1 is LNHNV, CDR2 YYDKDF, per germline (reference sequence). V dropped 1 base and J dropped 8 bases, with 12 bases sitting between them. The CDR3 loop spans 14 amino acids. Details on this clonotype: What it recognizes is unknown.

One entry per CDR3 protein, called by TCRdb with MiXCR from the 5' RACE reads. The profile shows a few hundred thousand distinct CDR3 sequences, approximately 4% of them singletons. This material consisted of PBMCs, taken 5 days after the yellow fever booster vaccination. The chain has TRBV15 and TRBJ2-1; a weak D match, TRBD2 (6 bases). This sequence originates from a man younger than 30 who received the YFV17D yellow fever vaccine. CDR3 sequence (DNA): TGTGCCACCAGCAGAGTTAGCGGCGGGGATGAGCAGTTCTTC. This sequence encodes CATSRVSGGDEQFF.